This T cell receptor (beta chain) appears in the sequencing data of a study of cytomegalovirus exposure and HLA in healthy donors. Overall study context: Earlier work reported 90 million to 120 million unique TCR beta sequences from 180 million or so T cells. Study-wide findings and caveats: For TCR beta chains, V- and J-gene trimming was later linked to a missense DCLRE1C variant.

Note on this clone: Its antigen is currently unknown.

A multiplex PCR was run with 60 Vbeta primers and 13 Jbeta primers. Assay used: immunoSEQ multiplex PCR; TCRdb lists only in-frame clones, some missing. In the table there are 90,000 to 120,000 clones, 77% of which are singletons. The CDR3 consists of 15 residues. Germline CDR1 and CDR2: SGHTA and FQGNSA. Unmatched junction bases numbered 4, after V lost 4 bases and J lost 4 bases. This receptor was identified in a male donor in good health and CMV-seronegative. What was sequenced was PBMCs. The V gene is TRBV7-2, the J gene TRBJ2-5; 12 positions agree with TRBD2. Written as DNA, the CDR3 is TGTGCCAGCAGCTCTAGCGGGAGGGCCCGAGAGACCCAGTACTTC. Encoded protein: CASSSSGRARETQYF.